This TCR beta chain was sequenced during a study of T cell responses to AZD1222 COVID-19 vaccine. Study-wide points: Repertoire collection took place solely once the T cell response had peaked. At baseline, seropositivity was found in only a handful of AZD1222 recipients. Donors were largely white British and mainly female; clonal diversity was possibly underestimated. Spike-specific TCR breadth and depth grew following two AZD1222 doses.

The data were produced by immunoSEQ multiplex PCR, yet TCRdb's version contains in-frame clones alone and is incomplete. The sample has roughly 140,000 clones, 75% to 95% seen once; the top ten hold around 2.9%. The CDR3 runs to 14 residues. V was clipped by 2 bases and J by 7 bases; unmatched bases: 3. Germline V gene data show CDR1 as SGHRS and CDR2 as YFSETQ. Concerning this clone: No antigen is known for it.

The chain combines TRBV5-1 with TRBJ1-4; 9 bases align to TRBD1. This clonotype originated in an adult who received the AZD1222 COVID-19 vaccine. The input for sequencing was peripheral blood, taken 28 days after the second AZD1222 dose. CDR3 amino acids: CASSLQGAPEKLFF. CDR3 in DNA: TGCGCCAGCAGCTTACAGGGGGCTCCTGAAAAACTGTTTTTT.